The TCR beta chain under discussion was sequenced for a study of cytomegalovirus exposure and HLA in healthy donors (dated by TCRdb to 2015 to 2018). Turning to the overall study: According to a later analysis, the roughly 130 validation repertoires were produced on the same platform as the 700 or so repertoires of the first cohort. The aim of the study was to test whether cataloging public T cell receptors could identify signatures of past pathogen exposure. To predict cytomegalovirus infection status, the study brought together high-throughput TCR immunosequencing, statistical association of individual TCRs with disease status, and machine learning. In addition to the first cohort of approximately 670 subjects, a separate validation cohort of 120 different subjects was used.

The library was generated by the immunoSEQ multiplex PCR assay. In the source study's methods: A statistical classification framework was developed to diagnose cytomegalovirus status using the catalog of TCR beta chain sequences. TCRdb retrieved this table from immuneACCESS and kept in-frame rearrangements only. Not all clones are present; in checked studies, unresolved V genes account for under half, and no reason is known for the remainder. The V and J calls and clone size are taken from that table; D and trimming were inferred from the DNA. For this sample there are 150,000 to 200,000 clones; approximately 90% appear just once. The ten largest make up roughly 1.4% of the sample. Regarding this clone: What antigen it recognizes has not been identified. Base qualities are not at hand, and no much larger clone is one base apart.

Study-wide conclusions, independent of this receptor: All 120 or so repertoires were used to score co-occurrence in the validation cohort in a later analysis, because that analysis had no HLA typing for the cohort. Across donors, most TCR sequences were observed very rarely, whereas some public TCRs were present in many individuals. It was suggested by the authors that the approach could potentially be generalized to other disease states and immunological phenotypes. In vitro tests confirmed that a few of the cytomegalovirus-associated TCR beta chains recognize cytomegalovirus antigens. The classifier was reported to diagnose cytomegalovirus status with high specificity and sensitivity in both the original cohort and the validation cohort. In a later analysis, TCRs clustered in the first cohort were found to also tend to co-occur in the roughly 120 validation repertoires, with over 90% of cluster scores above 0. The study listed around 160 TCR beta chains as associated with cytomegalovirus.

The junction carries 19 bases between V and J, which are trimmed by 3 bases and 11 bases respectively. The CDR3 spans 13 residues, from the cysteine through the phenylalanine. Only the CDR3 DNA stays, 39 bases, in frame from base 1. The germline V gene supplies CDR1 SQVTM and CDR2 ANQGSEA. Separate from the approximately 700-subject first cohort, the validation cohort of 90 to 150 subjects was the group to which the donors belonged. The sample consisted of PBMCs. The receptor's source is a woman in her 30s in good health and CMV-seronegative. The rearrangement combines TRBV29-1 with TRBJ1-1, and perhaps TRBD1 as D gene, on 6 matching bases. DNA sequence: TGCAGCGTTGAGGAACAGGGAACCGGAGAGGCTTTCTTT. Its coded protein is CSVEEQGTGEAFF.